This T cell receptor beta chain was observed in a study of blood T cell repertoires in COVID-19. Original handling: How many nucleated cells were present was estimated from reference gene primer amplification. Data came from immunoSEQ multiplex PCR; TCRdb stores just in-frame clones and leaves some out. D and trimming were read from the DNA, whereas the V and J calls and clone size are those reported in that table. The sample yields about 95,000 clones, around 90% seen once. Patients of the Seattle cohort, enrolled during active infection, were followed longitudinally. The J segment lost 6 bases and the V segment lost 4 bases, leaving 11 bases of the junction unmatched. CDR3 length: 15 amino acids. CDR1 SGHKS and CDR2 YYEKEE come from the germline V gene (reference sequence).

This clonotype originated in a man in his sixties with COVID-19, enrolled during active disease. V gene TRBV5-5 combines with J gene TRBJ2-3; TRBD2 matches at 7 bases. Sequencing was performed on peripheral blood. CDR3 in DNA: TGTGCCAGCAGCCGCCATGGCGCGGGAGCGGATACGCAGTATTTT. It encodes CASSRHGAGADTQYF.